This T cell receptor beta chain was documented in a study of beta chain features in type 1 diabetes. Looking at the study overall: No patient-donor differences in age, gender, total cells or subset yield. Across every sample, around 98 million sorted cells were examined in total. Study results and limitations: The analysis here could not establish whether HLA type shapes TCRB rearrangement. Type 1 diabetes patients had fewer VDJ junction insertions and more deletions.

Reverse transcribing all isolated RNA meant expressed TCRB transcripts were sequenced. TCRdb's copy holds only in-frame clones and misses some; the assay was immunoSEQ multiplex PCR. The table has 350,000 to 400,000 clones, approximately 15% seen once; the top ten hold about 0.018%. This clone was seen only a few times. Its antigen is undetermined. This CDR3 has 14 amino acids. From germline, CDR1 is MNHEY and CDR2 SMNVEV (reference sequence). Trimming pared 6 bases from V and 2 bases from J, leaving 12 bases between. The chain links TRBV27 to TRBJ2-3; a weak D match, TRBD2 (6 bases). The sequenced sample was naive CD4+ T cells from blood. The receptor comes from a woman under 30 in good health. CDR3 residues: CASRWAGTTDTQYF. Here the CDR3 DNA reads TGTGCCAGCAGATGGGCGGGAACCACAGATACGCAGTATTTT.